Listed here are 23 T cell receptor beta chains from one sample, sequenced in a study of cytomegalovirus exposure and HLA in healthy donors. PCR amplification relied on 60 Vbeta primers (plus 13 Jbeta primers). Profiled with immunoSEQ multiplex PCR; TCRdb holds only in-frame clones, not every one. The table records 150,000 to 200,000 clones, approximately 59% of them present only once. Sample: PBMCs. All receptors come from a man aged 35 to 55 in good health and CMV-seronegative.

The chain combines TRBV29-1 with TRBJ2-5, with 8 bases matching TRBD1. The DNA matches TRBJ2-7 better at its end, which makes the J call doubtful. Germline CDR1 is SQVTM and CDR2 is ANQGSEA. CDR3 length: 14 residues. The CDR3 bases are TGCAGCGCTGGGGGAGGACAGGGTTTCAACGAGCAGTACTTC. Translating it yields CSAGGGQGFNEQYF.

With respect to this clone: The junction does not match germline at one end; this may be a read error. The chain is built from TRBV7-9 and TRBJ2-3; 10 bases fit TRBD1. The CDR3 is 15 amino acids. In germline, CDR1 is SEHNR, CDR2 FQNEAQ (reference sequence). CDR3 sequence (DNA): TGTTCCAGCAGCTTATCGGGACAGGGGACAGATACGCAGTATTTT. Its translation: CSSSLSGQGTDTQYF. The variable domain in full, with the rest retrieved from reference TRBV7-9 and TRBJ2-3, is DTGVSQNPRHKITKRGQNVTFRCDPISEHNRLYWYRQTLGQGPEFLTYFQNEAQLEKSRLLSDRFSAERPKGSFSTLEIQRTEQGDSAMYLCSSSLSGQGTDTQYFGPGTRLTVL.

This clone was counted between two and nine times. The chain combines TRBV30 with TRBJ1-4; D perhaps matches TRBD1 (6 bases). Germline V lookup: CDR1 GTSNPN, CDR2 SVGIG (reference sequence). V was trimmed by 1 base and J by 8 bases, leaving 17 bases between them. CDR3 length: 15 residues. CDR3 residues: CAWSGTGGFPEKLFF. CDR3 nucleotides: TGTGCCTGGAGTGGGACGGGGGGCTTCCCCGAAAAACTGTTTTTT. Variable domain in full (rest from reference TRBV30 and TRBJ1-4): SQTIHQWPATLVQPVGSPLSLECTVEGTSNPNLYWYRQAAGRGLQLLFYSVGIGQISSEVPQNLSASRPQDRQFILSSKKLLLSDSGFYLCAWSGTGGFPEKLFFGSGTQLSVL.

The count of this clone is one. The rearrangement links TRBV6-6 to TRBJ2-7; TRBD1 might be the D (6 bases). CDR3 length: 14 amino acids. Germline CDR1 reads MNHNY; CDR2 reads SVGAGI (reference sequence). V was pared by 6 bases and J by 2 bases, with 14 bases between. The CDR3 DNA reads TGTGCCAGCAGACCCAGGGGATCTACCTACGAGCAGTACTTC. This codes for CASRPRGSTYEQYF.

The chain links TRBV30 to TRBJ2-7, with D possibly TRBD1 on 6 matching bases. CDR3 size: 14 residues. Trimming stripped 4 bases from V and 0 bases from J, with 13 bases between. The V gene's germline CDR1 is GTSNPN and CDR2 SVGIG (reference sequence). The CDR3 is CAWNRDPLSYEQYF. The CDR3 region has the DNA TGTGCCTGGAACAGGGACCCTCTCTCCTACGAGCAGTACTTC.

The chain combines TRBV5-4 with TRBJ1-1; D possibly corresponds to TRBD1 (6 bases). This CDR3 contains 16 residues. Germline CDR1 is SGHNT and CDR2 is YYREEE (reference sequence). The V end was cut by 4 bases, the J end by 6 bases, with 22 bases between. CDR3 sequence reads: CASSKQQGWGWAEAFF. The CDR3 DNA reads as TGTGCCAGCAGCAAACAACAGGGATGGGGGTGGGCTGAAGCTTTCTTT.

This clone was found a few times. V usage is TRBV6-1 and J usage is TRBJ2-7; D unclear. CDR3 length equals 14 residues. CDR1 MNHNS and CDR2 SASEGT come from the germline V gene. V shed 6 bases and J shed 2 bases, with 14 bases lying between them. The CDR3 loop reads CASRRHLSPYEQYF. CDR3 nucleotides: TGTGCCAGCAGAAGACACCTAAGCCCCTACGAGCAGTACTTC.

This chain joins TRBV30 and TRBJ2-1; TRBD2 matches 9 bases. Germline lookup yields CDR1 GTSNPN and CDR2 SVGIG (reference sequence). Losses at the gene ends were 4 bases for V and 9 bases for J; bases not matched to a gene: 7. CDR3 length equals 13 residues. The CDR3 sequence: CAWMAGGLGEQFF. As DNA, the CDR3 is TGTGCCTGGATGGCGGGGGGGTTGGGTGAGCAGTTCTTC.

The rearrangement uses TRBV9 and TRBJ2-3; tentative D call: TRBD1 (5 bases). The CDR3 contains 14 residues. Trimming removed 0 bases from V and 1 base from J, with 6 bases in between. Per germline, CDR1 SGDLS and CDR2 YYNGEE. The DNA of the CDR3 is TGTGCCAGCAGCGTAGAAGGGGGCACAGATACGCAGTATTTT. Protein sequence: CASSVEGGTDTQYF.

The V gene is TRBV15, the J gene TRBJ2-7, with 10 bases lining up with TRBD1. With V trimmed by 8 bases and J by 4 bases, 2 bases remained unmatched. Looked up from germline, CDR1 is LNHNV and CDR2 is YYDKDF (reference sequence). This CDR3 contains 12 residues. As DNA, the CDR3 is TGTGCCACCGGGACAGGGGTGTACGAGCAGTACTTC. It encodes CATGTGVYEQYF.

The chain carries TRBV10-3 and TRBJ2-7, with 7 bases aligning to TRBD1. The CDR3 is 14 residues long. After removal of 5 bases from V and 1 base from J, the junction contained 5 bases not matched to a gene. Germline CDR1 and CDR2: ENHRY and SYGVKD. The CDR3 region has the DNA TGTGCCATCAGTTACTCGACAGGGTCCTACGAGCAGTACTTC. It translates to CAISYSTGSYEQYF.

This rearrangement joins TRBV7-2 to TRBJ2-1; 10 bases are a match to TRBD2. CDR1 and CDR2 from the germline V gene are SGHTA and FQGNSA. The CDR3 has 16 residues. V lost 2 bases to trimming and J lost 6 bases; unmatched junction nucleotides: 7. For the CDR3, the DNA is TGTGCCAGCAGCTTATTTGGAGCGGGAGGGCCCAATGAGCAGTTCTTC. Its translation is CASSLFGAGGPNEQFF.

The CDR3 protein is CAWSRTGANEKLFF. CDR3 bases: TGTGCCTGGAGTAGGACAGGGGCCAATGAAAAACTGTTTTTT. The chain carries TRBV30 and TRBJ1-4; 9 nucleotides agree with TRBD1. Germline CDR1 and CDR2: GTSNPN and SVGIG (reference sequence). The V segment lost 2 bases and the J segment 5 bases; nucleotides outside the gene matches: 3. The CDR3 contains 14 residues.

The CDR3, as DNA: TGTGCCTGGAATCTAGGGGGCTCCTACAATGAGCAGTTCTTC. Protein product: CAWNLGGSYNEQFF. This rearrangement joins TRBV30 to TRBJ2-1, with a possible D match to TRBD1 (6 bases). Trimming pared 4 bases from V and 0 bases from J, leaving 10 bases between. From germline, CDR1 is GTSNPN and CDR2 SVGIG (reference sequence). The CDR3 spans 14 residues.

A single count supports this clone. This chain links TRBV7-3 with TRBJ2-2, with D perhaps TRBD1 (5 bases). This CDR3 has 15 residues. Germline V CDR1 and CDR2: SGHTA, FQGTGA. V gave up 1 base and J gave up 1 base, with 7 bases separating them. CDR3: CASSLNRGNTGELFF. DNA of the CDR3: TGTGCCAGCAGCTTAAATAGGGGGAACACCGGGGAGCTGTTTTTT. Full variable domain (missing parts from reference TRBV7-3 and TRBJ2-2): GAGVSQTPSNKVTEKGKYVELRCDPISGHTALYWYRQSLGQGPEFLIYFQGTGAADDSGLPNDRFFAVRPEGSVSTLKIQRTERGDSAVYLCASSLNRGNTGELFFGEGSRLTVL.

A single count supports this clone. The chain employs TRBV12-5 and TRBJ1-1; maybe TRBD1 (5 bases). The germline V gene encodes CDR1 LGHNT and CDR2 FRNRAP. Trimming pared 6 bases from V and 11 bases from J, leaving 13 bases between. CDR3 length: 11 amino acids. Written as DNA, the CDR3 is TGTGCTAGTGGGTTTGGCGGGGGGGCTTTCTTT. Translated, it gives CASGFGGGAFF.

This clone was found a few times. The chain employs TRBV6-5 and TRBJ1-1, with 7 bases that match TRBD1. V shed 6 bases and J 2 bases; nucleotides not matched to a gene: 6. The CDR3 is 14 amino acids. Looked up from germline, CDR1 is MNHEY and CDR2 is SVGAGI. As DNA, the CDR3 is TGTGCCAGCAGGCTGGGACAGATAAACACTGAAGCTTTCTTT. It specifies CASRLGQINTEAFF.

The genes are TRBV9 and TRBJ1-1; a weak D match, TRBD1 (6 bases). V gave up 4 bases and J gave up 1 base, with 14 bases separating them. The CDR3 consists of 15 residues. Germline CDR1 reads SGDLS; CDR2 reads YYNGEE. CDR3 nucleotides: TGTGCCAGCAGCACGTCCGGGACAACGAACACTGAAGCTTTCTTT. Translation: CASSTSGTTNTEAFF.

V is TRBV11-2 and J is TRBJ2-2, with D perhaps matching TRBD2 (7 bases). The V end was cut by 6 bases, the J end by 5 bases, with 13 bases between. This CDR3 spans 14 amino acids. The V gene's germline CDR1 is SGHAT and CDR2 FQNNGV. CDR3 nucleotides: TGTGCCAGCAGACGGGGGGCCGGGACCGGGGAGCTGTTTTTT. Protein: CASRRGAGTGELFF. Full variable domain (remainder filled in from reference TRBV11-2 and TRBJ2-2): EAGVAQSPRYKIIEKRQSVAFWCNPISGHATLYWYQQILGQGPKLLIQFQNNGVVDDSQLPKDRFSAERLKGVDSTLKIQPAKLEDSAVYLCASRRGAGTGELFFGEGSRLTVL.

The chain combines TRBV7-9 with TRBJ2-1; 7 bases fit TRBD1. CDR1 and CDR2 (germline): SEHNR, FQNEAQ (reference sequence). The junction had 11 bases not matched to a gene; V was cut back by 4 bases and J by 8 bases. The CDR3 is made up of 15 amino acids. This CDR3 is CASSSLRGSGDEQFF. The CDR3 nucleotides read TGTGCCAGCAGCTCCCTCAGGGGGTCTGGAGATGAGCAGTTCTTC. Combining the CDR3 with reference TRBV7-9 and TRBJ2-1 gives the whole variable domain DTGVSQNPRHKITKRGQNVTFRCDPISEHNRLYWYRQTLGQGPEFLTYFQNEAQLEKSRLLSDRFSAERPKGSFSTLEIQRTEQGDSAMYLCASSSLRGSGDEQFFGPGTRLTVL.

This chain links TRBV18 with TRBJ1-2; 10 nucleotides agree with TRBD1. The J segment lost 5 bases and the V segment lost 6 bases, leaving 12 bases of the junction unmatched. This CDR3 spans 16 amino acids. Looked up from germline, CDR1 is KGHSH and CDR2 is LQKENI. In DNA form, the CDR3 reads TGTGCCAGCTCTTCGAATTCCCCGGGACAGGGGTATGGCTACACCTTC. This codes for CASSSNSPGQGYGYTF.

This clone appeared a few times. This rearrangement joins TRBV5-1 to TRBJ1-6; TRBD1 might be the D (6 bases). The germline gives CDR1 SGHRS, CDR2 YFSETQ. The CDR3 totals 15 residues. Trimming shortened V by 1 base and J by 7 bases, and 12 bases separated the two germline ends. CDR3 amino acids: CASSLTRGTNSPLHF. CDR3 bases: TGCGCCAGCAGCTTGACGAGGGGGACGAATTCACCCCTCCACTTT.

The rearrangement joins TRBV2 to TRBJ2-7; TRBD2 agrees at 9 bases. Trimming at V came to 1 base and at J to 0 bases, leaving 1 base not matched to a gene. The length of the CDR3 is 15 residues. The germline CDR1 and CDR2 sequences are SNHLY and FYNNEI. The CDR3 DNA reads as TGTGCCAGCAGTGAAGGACTAGCGGACTCCTACGAGCAGTACTTC. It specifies CASSEGLADSYEQYF.